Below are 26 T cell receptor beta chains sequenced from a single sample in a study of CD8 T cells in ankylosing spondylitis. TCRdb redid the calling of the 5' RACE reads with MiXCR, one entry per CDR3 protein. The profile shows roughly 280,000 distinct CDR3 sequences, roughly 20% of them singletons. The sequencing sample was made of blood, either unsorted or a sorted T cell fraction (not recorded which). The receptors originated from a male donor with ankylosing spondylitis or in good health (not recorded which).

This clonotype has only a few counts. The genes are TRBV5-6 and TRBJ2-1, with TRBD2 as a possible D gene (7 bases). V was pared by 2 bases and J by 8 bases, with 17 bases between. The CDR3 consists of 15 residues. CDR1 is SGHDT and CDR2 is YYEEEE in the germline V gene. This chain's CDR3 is CASSFDRSGVDEQFF. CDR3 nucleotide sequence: TGTGCCAGCAGCTTCGACAGGAGCGGGGTCGATGAGCAGTTCTTC. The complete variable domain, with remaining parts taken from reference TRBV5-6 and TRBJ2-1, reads DAGVTQSPTHLIKTRGQQVTLRCSPKSGHDTVSWYQQALGQGPQFIFQYYEEEERQRGNFPDRFSGHQFPNYSSELNVNALLLGDSALYLCASSFDRSGVDEQFFGPGTRLTVL.

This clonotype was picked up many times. CDR3 DNA: TGCAGTGCTGACAAATTCCTAACTTTGGATGAGCAGTTCTTC. As protein: CSADKFLTLDEQFF. This chain uses TRBV20-1 with TRBJ2-1; no clear D gene. The CDR3 is 14 residues long. Germline V lookup: CDR1 DFQATT, CDR2 SNEGSKA (reference sequence). Trimming shortened V by 5 bases and J by 8 bases, and 19 bases separated the two germline ends.

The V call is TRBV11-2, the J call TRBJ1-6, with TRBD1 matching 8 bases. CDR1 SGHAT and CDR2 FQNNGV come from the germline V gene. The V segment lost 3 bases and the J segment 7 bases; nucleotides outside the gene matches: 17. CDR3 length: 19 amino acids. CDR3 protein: CASSFSDLGRQGWNSPLHF. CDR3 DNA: TGTGCCAGCAGCTTTAGTGACCTAGGGAGACAGGGGTGGAATTCACCCCTCCACTTT.

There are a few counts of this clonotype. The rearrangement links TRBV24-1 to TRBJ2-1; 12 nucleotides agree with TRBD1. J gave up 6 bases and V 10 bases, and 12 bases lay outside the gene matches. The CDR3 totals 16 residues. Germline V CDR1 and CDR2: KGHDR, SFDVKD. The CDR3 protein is CATADRDRGRFNEQFF. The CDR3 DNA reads TGTGCCACAGCCGACAGGGACAGGGGGCGGTTCAATGAGCAGTTCTTC.

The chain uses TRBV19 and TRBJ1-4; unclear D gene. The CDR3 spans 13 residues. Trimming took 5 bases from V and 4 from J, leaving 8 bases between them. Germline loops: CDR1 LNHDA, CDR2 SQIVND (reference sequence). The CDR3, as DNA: TGTGCCAGTAGTCTGCAGCTTAATGAAAAACTGTTTTTT. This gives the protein CASSLQLNEKLFF.

As DNA, the CDR3 is TGTGCCAGCAGCTTAGGTGATAGCGGATATACAGATACGCAGTATTTT. The encoded protein is CASSLGDSGYTDTQYF. This chain uses TRBV7-9 with TRBJ2-3, with a possible D match to TRBD2 (6 bases). This CDR3 contains 16 residues. The germline V gene encodes CDR1 SEHNR and CDR2 FQNEAQ (reference sequence). Between the trimmed V and J ends, which lost 1 base and 3 bases, there was a span of 14 bases.

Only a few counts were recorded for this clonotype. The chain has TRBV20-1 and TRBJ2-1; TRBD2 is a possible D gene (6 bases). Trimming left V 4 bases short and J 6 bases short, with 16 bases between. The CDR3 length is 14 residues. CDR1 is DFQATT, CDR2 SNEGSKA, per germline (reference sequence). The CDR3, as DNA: TGCAGTGCTATCGGAGGTAGCGGTTTCAATGAGCAGTTCTTC. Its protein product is CSAIGGSGFNEQFF.

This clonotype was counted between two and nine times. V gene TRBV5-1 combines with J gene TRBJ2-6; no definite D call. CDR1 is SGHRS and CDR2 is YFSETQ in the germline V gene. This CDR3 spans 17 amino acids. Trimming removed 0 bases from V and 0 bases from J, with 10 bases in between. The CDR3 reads CASSLAQVLSGANVLTF. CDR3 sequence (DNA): TGCGCCAGCAGCTTGGCTCAGGTCCTCTCTGGGGCCAACGTCCTGACTTTC.

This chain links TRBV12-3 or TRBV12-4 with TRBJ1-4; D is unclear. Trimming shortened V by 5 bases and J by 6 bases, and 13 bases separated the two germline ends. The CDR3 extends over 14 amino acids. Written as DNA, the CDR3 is TGTGCCAGCAGTCCCCGCGGGGTGGATGAAAAACTGTTTTTT. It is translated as CASSPRGVDEKLFF.

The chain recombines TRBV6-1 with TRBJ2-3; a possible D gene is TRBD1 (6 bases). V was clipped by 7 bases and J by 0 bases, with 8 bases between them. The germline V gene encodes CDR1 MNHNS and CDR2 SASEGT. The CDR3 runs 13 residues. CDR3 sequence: CASNRDSTDTQYF. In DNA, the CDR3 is TGTGCCAGCAACAGGGATAGCACAGATACGCAGTATTTT.

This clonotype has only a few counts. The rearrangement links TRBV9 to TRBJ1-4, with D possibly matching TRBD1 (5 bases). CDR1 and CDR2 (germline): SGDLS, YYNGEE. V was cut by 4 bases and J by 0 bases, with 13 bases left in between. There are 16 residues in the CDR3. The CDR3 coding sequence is TGTGCCAGCAGCTCCCCGGGGGTTGCAACTAATGAAAAACTGTTTTTT. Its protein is CASSSPGVATNEKLFF.

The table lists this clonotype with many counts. CDR3 protein: CASSFGLAGEYEQFF. CDR3 DNA sequence: TGTGCCAGCAGTTTCGGACTAGCGGGAGAGTATGAGCAGTTCTTC. This chain connects TRBV12-3 or TRBV12-4 to TRBJ2-1; 13 bases map to TRBD2. V gave up 3 bases and J gave up 8 bases; unmatched junction bases: 4. The CDR3 extends over 15 amino acids.

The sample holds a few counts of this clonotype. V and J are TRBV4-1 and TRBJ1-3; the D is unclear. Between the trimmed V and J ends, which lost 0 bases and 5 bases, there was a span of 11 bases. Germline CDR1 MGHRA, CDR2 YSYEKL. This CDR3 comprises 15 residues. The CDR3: CASSQDPGSRNTIYF. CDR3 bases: TGCGCCAGCAGCCAAGATCCGGGTTCTAGAAACACCATATATTTT.

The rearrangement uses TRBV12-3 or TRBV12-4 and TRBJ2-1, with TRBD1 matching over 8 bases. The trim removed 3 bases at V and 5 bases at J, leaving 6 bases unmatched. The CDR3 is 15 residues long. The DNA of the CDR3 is TGTGCCAGCAGTTTTGTTACAGGGGGAAACAATGAGCAGTTCTTC. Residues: CASSFVTGGNNEQFF.

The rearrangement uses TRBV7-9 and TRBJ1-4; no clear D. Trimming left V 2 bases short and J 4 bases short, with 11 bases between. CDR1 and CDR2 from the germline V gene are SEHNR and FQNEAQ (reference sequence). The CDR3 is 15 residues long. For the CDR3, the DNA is TGTGCCAGCAGCTTATCAGGTCCGAGTAATGAAAAACTGTTTTTT. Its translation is CASSLSGPSNEKLFF.

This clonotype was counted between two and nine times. CDR3 coding DNA: TGTGCCAGCAGTTTTCCTGGAGTATCCTACAATGAGCAGTTCTTC. Amino acid sequence: CASSFPGVSYNEQFF. The chain is built from TRBV28 and TRBJ2-1; D gene unclear. The CDR3 loop spans 15 amino acids. Germline CDR1 is MDHEN and CDR2 is SYDVKM. Between the trimmed V and J ends, which lost 3 bases and 1 base, there was a span of 10 bases.

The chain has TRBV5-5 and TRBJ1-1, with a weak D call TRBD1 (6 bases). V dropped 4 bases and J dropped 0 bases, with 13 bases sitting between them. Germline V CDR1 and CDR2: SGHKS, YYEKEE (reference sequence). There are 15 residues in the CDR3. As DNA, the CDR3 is TGTGCCAGCAGCCCGAGGGGGGCCGTGAACACTGAAGCTTTCTTT. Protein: CASSPRGAVNTEAFF.

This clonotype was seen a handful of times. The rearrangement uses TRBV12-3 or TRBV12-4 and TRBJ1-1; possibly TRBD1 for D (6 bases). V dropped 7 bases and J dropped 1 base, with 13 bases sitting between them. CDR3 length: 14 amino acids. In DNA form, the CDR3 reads TGTGCCAGCACCCAGGGACACGCGAACACTGAAGCTTTCTTT. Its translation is CASTQGHANTEAFF.

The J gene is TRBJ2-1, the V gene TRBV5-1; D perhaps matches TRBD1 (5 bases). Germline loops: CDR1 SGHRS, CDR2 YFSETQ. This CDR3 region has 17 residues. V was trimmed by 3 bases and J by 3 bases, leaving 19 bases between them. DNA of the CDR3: TGCGCCAGCAGCTCCTCAGGGAACCCTCCCCTCTACAATGAGCAGTTCTTC. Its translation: CASSSSGNPPLYNEQFF.

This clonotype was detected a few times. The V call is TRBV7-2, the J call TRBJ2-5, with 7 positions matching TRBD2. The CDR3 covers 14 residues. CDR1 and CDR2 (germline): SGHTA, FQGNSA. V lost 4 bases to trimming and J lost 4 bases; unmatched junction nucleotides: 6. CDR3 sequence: CASSSTSWLETQYF. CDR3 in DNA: TGTGCCAGCAGCTCGACTAGCTGGCTAGAGACCCAGTACTTC.

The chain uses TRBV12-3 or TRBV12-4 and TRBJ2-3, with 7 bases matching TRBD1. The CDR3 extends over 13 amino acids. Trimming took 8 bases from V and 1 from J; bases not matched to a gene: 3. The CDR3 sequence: CASRDRGTDTQYF. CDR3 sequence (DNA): TGTGCCAGCCGAGACAGGGGCACAGATACGCAGTATTTT.

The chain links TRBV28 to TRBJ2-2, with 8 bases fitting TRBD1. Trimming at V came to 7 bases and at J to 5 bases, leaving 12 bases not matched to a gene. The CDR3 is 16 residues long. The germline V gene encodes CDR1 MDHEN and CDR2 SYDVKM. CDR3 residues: CASTSGDRGLTGELFF. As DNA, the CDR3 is TGTGCCAGCACTTCCGGCGACAGGGGATTAACCGGGGAGCTGTTTTTT.

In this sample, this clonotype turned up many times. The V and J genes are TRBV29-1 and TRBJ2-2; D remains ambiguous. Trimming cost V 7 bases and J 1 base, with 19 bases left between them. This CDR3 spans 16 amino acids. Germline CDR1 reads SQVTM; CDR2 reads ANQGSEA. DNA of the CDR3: TGCAGCGCCGCAACACGGATGCCCGAGAACACCGGGGAGCTGTTTTTT. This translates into CSAATRMPENTGELFF.

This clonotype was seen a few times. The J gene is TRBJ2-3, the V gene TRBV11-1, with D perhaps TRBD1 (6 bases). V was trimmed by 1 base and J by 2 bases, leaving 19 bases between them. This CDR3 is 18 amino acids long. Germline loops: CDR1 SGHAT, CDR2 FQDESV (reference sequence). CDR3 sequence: CASSLGQAGTPTTDTQYF. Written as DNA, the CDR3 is TGTGCCAGCAGCTTAGGACAGGCCGGGACCCCCACCACAGATACGCAGTATTTT.

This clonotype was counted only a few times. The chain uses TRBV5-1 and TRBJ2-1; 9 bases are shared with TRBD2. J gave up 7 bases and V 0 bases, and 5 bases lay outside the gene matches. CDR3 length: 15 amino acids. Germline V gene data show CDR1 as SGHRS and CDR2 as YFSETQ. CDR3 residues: CASSLVGGRENEQFF. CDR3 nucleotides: TGCGCCAGCAGCTTGGTCGGCGGGAGGGAGAATGAGCAGTTCTTC.

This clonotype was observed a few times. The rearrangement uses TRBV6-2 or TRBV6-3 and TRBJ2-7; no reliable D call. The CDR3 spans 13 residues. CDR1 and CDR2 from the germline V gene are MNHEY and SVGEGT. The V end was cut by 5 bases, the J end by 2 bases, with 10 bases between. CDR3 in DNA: TGTGCCAGCAGTATCTCCGATCCCTACGAGCAGTACGTC. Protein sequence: CASSISDPYEQYV.